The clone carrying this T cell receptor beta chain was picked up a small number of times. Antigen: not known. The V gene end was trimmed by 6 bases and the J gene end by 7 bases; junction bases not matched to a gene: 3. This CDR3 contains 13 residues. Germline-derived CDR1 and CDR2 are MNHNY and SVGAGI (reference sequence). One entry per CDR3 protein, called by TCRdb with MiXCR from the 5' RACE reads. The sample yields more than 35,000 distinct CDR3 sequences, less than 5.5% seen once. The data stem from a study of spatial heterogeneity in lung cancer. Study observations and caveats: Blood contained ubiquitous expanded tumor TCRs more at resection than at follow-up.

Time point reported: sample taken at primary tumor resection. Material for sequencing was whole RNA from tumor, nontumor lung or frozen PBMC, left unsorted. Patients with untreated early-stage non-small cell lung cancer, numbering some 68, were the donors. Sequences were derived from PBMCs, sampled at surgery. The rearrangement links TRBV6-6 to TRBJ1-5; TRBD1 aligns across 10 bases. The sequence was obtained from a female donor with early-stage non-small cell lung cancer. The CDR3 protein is CASSLTGGQPQHF. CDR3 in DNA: TGTGCCAGCAGCCTGACAGGGGGCCAGCCCCAGCATTTT.